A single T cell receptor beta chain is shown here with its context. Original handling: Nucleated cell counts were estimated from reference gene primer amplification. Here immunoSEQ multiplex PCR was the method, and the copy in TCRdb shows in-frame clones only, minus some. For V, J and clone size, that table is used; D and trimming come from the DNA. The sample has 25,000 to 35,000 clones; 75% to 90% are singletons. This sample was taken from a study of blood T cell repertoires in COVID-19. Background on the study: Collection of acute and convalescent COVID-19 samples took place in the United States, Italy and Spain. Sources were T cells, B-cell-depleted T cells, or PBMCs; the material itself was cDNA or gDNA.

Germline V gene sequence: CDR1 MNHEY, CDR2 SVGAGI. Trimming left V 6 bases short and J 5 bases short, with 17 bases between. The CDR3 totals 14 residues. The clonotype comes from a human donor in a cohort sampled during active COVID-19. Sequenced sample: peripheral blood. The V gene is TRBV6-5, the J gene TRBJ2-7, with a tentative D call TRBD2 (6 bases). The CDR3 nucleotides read TGTGCCAGCAGGAGTCCGGGGGAGAGGCACGAGCAGTACTTC. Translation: CASRSPGERHEQYF.